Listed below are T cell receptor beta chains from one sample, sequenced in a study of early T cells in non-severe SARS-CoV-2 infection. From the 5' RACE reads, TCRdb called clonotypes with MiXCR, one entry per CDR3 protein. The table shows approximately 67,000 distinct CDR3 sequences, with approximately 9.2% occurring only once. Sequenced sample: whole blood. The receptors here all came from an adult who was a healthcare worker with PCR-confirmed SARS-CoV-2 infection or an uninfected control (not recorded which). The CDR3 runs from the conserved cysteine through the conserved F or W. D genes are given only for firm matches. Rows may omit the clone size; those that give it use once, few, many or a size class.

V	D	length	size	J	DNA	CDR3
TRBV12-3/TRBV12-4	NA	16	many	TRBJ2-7	TGTGCCAGCAGTTTCTCTGCCGGGCATCGGAGCTACGAGCAGTACTTC	CASSFSAGHRSYEQYF
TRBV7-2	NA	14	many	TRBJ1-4	TGTGCCAGCAGCTTCACCCCAACTAATGAAAAACTGTTTTTT	CASSFTPTNEKLFF
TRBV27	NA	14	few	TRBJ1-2	TGTGCCAGCAGTAAGGGACGAGCTTTCAATGGCTACACCTTC	CASSKGRAFNGYTF
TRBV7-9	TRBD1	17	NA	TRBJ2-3	TGTGCCAGCAGCTCAACTAAAATAACAGGGGGCAGAGATACGCAGTATTTT	CASSSTKITGGRDTQYF
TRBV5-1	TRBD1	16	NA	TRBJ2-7	TGCGCCAGCTCCCGGACAGGGACGGAGGTTACGTACGAGCAGTACTTC	CASSRTGTEVTYEQYF
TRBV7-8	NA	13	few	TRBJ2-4	TGTGCCAGCAGCGCACAGGTGGGGAACATTCAGTACTTC	CASSAQVGNIQYF
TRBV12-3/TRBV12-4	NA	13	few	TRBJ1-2	TGTGCCAGCAGTTTGGGGCAGACCTATGGCTACACCTTC	CASSLGQTYGYTF
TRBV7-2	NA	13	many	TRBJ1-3	TGTGCCAGCAGCCAGACAGCTGGAAACACCATATATTTT	CASSQTAGNTIYF
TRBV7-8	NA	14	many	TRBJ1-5	TGTGCCAGCAGCTCGTATGACCGATCCCAGCCCCAGCATTTT	CASSSYDRSQPQHF
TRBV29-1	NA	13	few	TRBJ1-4	TGCAGCGTTGCCCGGGCTGAGGGTGAAAAACTGTTTTTT	CSVARAEGEKLFF
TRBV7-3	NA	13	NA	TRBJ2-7	TGTGCCAGCAGCCCGAGCGGTACCTACGAGCAGTACTTC	CASSPSGTYEQYF
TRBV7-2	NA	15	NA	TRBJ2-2	TGTGCCAGCAGCTTAGATAGGGTCGAATCCGGGGAGCTGTTTTTT	CASSLDRVESGELFF
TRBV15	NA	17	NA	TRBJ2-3	TGTGCCACCAGCAGAGAGAGGAGGTCCTCGGGGACAGATACGCAGTATTTT	CATSRERRSSGTDTQYF
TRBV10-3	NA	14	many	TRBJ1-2	TGTGCCATCAGCCCGGTTCAGGGGAATTATGGCTACACCTTC	CAISPVQGNYGYTF
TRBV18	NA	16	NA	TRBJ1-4	TGTGCCAGCTCACCACCGGGCAGTCTAACTAATGAAAAACTGTTTTTT	CASSPPGSLTNEKLFF
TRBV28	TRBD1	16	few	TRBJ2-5	TGTGCCAGTATTGATGGGGACAGGGGGTATCAAGAGACCCAGTACTTC	CASIDGDRGYQETQYF
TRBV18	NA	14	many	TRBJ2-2	TGTGCCAGCTCACCAGGTCTTAGGACCGGGGAGCTGTTTTTT	CASSPGLRTGELFF
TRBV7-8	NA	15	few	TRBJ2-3	TGTGCCAGCAGCTTAATGGGTGGAAGCACAGATACGCAGTATTTT	CASSLMGGSTDTQYF
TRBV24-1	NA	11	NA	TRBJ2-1	TGTGCCACTAGCAGTGCCAGTGAGCAGTTCTTC	CATSSASEQFF
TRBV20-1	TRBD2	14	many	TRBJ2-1	TGCAGTGCAGACCTGCGGGGGGGCGGCAATGAGCAGTTCTTC	CSADLRGGGNEQFF
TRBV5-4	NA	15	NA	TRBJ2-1	TGTGCCAGCAGCTTCCCCGAGGGCTCCTACAATGAGCAGTTCTTC	CASSFPEGSYNEQFF
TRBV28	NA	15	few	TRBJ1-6	TGTGCCAGCAGTTCCCTCGCAGGGGTGAATTCACCCCTCCACTTT	CASSSLAGVNSPLHF
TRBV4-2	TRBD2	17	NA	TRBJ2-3	TGTGCCAGCAGCCAAGAGGAGCGGGAGGTTGTCACAGATACGCAGTATTTT	CASSQEEREVVTDTQYF
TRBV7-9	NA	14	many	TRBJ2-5	TGTGCCAGCAGCCCGGGGGTACCGCAAGAGACCCAGTACTTC	CASSPGVPQETQYF
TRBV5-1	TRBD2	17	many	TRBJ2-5	TGCGCCAGCAGCTCTTCGTTGACTAGCGGGAGGGAAGAGACCCAGTACTTC	CASSSSLTSGREETQYF
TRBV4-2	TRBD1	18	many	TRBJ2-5	TGTGCCAGCAGCCAAGAGGGCCCCGGGACAGGGGGCGCAGAGACCCAGTACTTC	CASSQEGPGTGGAETQYF
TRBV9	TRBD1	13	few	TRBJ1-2	TGTGCCAGCAGTGAGGGACAGAACTATGGCTACACCTTC	CASSEGQNYGYTF
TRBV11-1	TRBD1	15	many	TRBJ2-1	TGTGCCAGCAGCGTCGCCGGGACAGGGTCCAATGAGCAGTTCTTC	CASSVAGTGSNEQFF
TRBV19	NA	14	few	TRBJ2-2	TGTGCCAGTAGGCGGCAGGTTAACACCGGGGAGCTGTTTTTT	CASRRQVNTGELFF
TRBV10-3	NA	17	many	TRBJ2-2	TGTGCCATCAGGAGCGGGACAAGCGGTCTGAACACCGGGGAGCTGTTTTTT	CAIRSGTSGLNTGELFF
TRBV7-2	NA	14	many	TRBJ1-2	TGTGCCAGCAGCTTAAGACAGGCCCCCTATGGCTACACCTTC	CASSLRQAPYGYTF
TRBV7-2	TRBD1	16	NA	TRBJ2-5	TGTGCCAGCAGCTTAGTCGAAGGGGGCCTAGGGGAGACCCAGTACTTC	CASSLVEGGLGETQYF
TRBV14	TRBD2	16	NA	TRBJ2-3	TGTGCCAGCAGCCCATCCCTAGCGGGAGATTCAGATACGCAGTATTTT	CASSPSLAGDSDTQYF
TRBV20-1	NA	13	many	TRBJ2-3	TGCAGTGCTAGAGTAACAGGCACAGATACGCAGTATTTT	CSARVTGTDTQYF
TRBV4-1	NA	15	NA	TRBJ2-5	TGCGCCAGCAGCCAGCGACTAGACCGGGCAGAGACCCAGTACTTC	CASSQRLDRAETQYF
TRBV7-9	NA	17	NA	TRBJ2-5	TGTGCCAGCAGCTTAGACCCGGCTAGCGAGATAAAAGAGACCCAGTACTTC	CASSLDPASEIKETQYF
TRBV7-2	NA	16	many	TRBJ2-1	TGTGCCAGCAGCCCCCTAGGGGGTTCTAACTACAATGAGCAGTTCTTC	CASSPLGGSNYNEQFF
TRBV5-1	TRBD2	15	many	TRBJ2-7	TGCGCCAGCAGCGGTGGACTAGCGGGAATCTACGAGCAGTACTTC	CASSGGLAGIYEQYF